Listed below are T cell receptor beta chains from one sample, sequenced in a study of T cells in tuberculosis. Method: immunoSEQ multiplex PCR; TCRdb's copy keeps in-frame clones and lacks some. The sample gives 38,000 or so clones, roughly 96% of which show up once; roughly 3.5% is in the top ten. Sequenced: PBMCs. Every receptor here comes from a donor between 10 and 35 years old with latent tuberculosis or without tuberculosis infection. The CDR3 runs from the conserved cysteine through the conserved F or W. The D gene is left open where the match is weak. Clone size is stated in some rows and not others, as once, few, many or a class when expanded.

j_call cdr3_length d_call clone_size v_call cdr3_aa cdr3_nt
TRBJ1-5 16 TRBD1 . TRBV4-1 CASSQPGQGASQPQHF TGCGCCAGCAGCCAACCGGGACAGGGGGCCTCTCAGCCCCAGCATTTT
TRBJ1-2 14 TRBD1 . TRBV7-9 CASSLEGAHYGYTF TGTGCCAGCAGCTTGGAGGGGGCGCACTATGGCTACACCTTC
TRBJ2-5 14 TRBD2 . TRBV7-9 CASLPRGGIETQYF TGTGCCAGCTTACCTCGGGGAGGGATCGAGACCCAGTACTTC
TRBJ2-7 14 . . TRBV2 CASSEVTGLYEQYF TGTGCCAGCAGTGAAGTGACAGGACTTTACGAGCAGTACTTC
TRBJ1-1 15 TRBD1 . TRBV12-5 CASGRIVDRDTEAFF TGTGCTAGTGGCCGAATTGTGGACAGGGACACTGAAGCTTTCTTT
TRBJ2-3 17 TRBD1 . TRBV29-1 CSFTGTGGELGTDTQYF TGCAGCTTTACCGGGACAGGGGGCGAGTTAGGCACAGATACGCAGTATTTT
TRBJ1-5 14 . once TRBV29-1 CSVGGPDGNQPQHF TGCAGCGTTGGGGGCCCCGACGGCAATCAGCCCCAGCATTTT
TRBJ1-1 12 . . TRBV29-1 CSAVYSFSEAFF TGCAGCGCCGTGTACAGCTTCTCTGAAGCTTTCTTT
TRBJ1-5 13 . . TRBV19 CASSIDRVQPQHF TGTGCCAGTAGTATAGATCGGGTTCAGCCCCAGCATTTT
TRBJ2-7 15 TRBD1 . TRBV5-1 CASSTKGQDPYEQYF TGCGCCAGCAGCACAAAGGGACAGGACCCCTACGAGCAGTACTTC
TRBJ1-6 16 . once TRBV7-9 CASSLSSGDGNSPLHF TGTGCCAGCAGCTTAAGTTCAGGGGATGGAAATTCACCCCTCCACTTT
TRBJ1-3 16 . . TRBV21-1 CASSIVRGFSGNTIYF TGTGCCAGCAGCATAGTGCGGGGCTTCTCTGGAAACACCATATATTTT
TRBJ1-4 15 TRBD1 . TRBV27 CASSYGTGGKEKLFF TGTGCCAGCAGTTATGGGACAGGGGGCAAAGAAAAACTGTTTTTT
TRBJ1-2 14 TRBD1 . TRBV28 CASGQTGVNYGYTF TGTGCCAGCGGTCAAACAGGGGTTAACTATGGCTACACCTTC
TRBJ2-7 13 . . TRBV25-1 CATTTLQPYEQYF TGTGCCACTACCACACTACAACCCTACGAGCAGTACTTC